One and the same sample provided the 10 T cell receptor beta chains below, sequenced in a study of immune heterogeneity within non-small cell lung tumors. Amplification of the TCR beta CDR3 was achieved through multiplex PCR with 32 V and 13 J primers. TCRdb re-called the multiplex PCR reads through MiXCR, storing one row per CDR3 protein. The sample includes several thousand distinct CDR3 sequences, 20% to 25% seen only once; the top ten take around 10%. Each sample used about 650 ng of genomic DNA from bulk tumor tissue. Primary tumors were biopsied several times each, far apart, intraoperatively. Undergoing curative surgery were patients whose non-small cell lung cancer was untreated and newly diagnosed. The source material was lung tumor tissue. The receptors shown here come from a man aged 60 to 75 with non-small cell lung cancer.

In its sample, this clonotype is large (0.1 to 1%). The chain carries TRBV3-1 and TRBJ2-7; D might be TRBD1 (6 bases). V was cut by 1 base and J by 3 bases, with 7 bases left in between. CDR1 is LGHDT, CDR2 YNNKEL, per germline (reference sequence). This CDR3 comprises 13 residues. This CDR3 reads CASSQADSYEQYF. CDR3 sequence (DNA): TGTGCCAGCAGCCAAGCGGACAGCTACGAGCAGTACTTC.

This clonotype was seen more than once but under ten times. The chain uses TRBV6-1 and TRBJ2-4, with 9 positions matching TRBD2. With V trimmed by 6 bases and J by 2 bases, 5 bases remained unmatched. The CDR3 runs to 15 residues. Germline V lookup: CDR1 MNHNS, CDR2 SASEGT. In DNA form, the CDR3 reads TGTGCCAGCAGGCTAGCGGGGTCTCCCAAAAACATTCAGTACTTC. Its protein is CASRLAGSPKNIQYF.

In this sample, this clonotype turned up a few times. The gene calls are TRBV7-2 and TRBJ2-1; 9 bases map to TRBD1. Germline CDR1 is SGHTA and CDR2 is FQGNSA. J lost 9 bases, V lost 6 bases, and 15 bases had no gene match. The CDR3 is 16 residues long. CDR3 sequence (DNA): TGTGCCAGCAGGGGGAGCACAGGGGGCGCTGGGCTTGAGCAGTTCTTC. It encodes CASRGSTGGAGLEQFF.

This clonotype is medium-sized (0.01 to 0.1%) within its sample. The gene calls are TRBV30 and TRBJ1-2; D gene uncertain. Germline lookup yields CDR1 GTSNPN and CDR2 SVGIG (reference sequence). V was cut by 3 bases and J by 7 bases, with 9 bases left in between. The CDR3 length is 11 residues. CDR3 sequence: CAWRGAFGYTF. CDR3 nucleotide sequence: TGTGCCTGGAGGGGAGCTTTTGGCTACACCTTC.

This clonotype was detected a few times. The CDR3 loop reads CASSPSGSTDTQYF. CDR3 coding DNA: TGTGCCAGCAGCCCCTCGGGGAGCACAGATACGCAGTATTTT. The chain combines TRBV9 with TRBJ2-3; weak D call: TRBD2 (5 bases). The CDR3 is 14 amino acids. Trimming took off 4 bases at V and 0 bases at J, with 9 bases between the two ends. Per the germline V gene, CDR1 is SGDLS and CDR2 is YYNGEE.

By frequency in the sample, this clonotype is medium-sized. V and J are TRBV27 and TRBJ2-2; no definite D call. With 1 base removed from V and 6 bases from J, the gap between germline ends came to 6 bases. The CDR3 consists of 13 residues. Looked up from germline, CDR1 is MNHEY and CDR2 is SMNVEV (reference sequence). CDR3 in amino acids: CASSLFLSGELFF. The DNA for the CDR3 is TGTGCCAGCAGTTTATTCTTATCCGGGGAGCTGTTTTTT.

This clonotype is medium-sized. The chain carries TRBV19 and TRBJ2-7; D perhaps matches TRBD1 (5 bases). Germline CDR1 and CDR2: LNHDA and SQIVND (reference sequence). The CDR3 loop spans 13 amino acids. V gave up 2 bases and J gave up 6 bases, with 11 bases separating them. CDR3 sequence (DNA): TGTGCCAGTAGTATATCAGGGATCAGCGAGCAGTACTTC. Protein: CASSISGISEQYF.

The chain links TRBV5-1 to TRBJ2-3, with TRBD1 identical over 9 bases. The CDR3 runs 14 residues. Trimming at V came to 4 bases and at J to 4 bases, leaving 4 bases not matched to a gene. CDR1 is SGHRS, CDR2 YFSETQ, per germline. The CDR3 region has the DNA TGCGCCAGCAGCAGAACAGGGGGCGCAGATACGCAGTATTTT. Its translation is CASSRTGGADTQYF.

This clonotype was seen only a few times. The chain couples TRBV28 to TRBJ2-7, with 7 bases that match TRBD2. Trimming cost V 5 bases and J 2 bases; bases outside gene matches: 9. The CDR3 extends over 15 amino acids. The germline gives CDR1 MDHEN, CDR2 SYDVKM. CDR3 nucleotide sequence: TGTGCCAGCAGTACCGTTGGGGGGGGGACCTACGAGCAGTACTTC. It translates to CASSTVGGGTYEQYF. The whole variable domain, filled in from reference TRBV28 and TRBJ2-7, reads DVKVTQSSRYLVKRTGEKVFLECVQDMDHENMFWYRQDPGLGLRLIYFSYDVKMKEKGDIPEGYSVSREKKERFSLILESASTNQTSMYLCASSTVGGGTYEQYFGPGTRLTVT.

Worth noting for this clonotype: A junction end diverges from the germline sequence, so it may reflect a read error. V and J are TRBV6-1 and TRBJ2-1; TRBD2 might be the D (5 bases). The CDR3 is 15 amino acids. In germline, CDR1 is MNHNS, CDR2 SASEGT. DNA for the CDR3: TGTGCCAGCAGTGAAGCCCATGGAGACTACAATGAGCAGTGCTTC. This encodes CASSEAHGDYNEQCF.